This is a list of T cell receptor beta chains from one sample in a study of early T cells in non-severe SARS-CoV-2 infection. From the 5' RACE reads, TCRdb called clonotypes with MiXCR, one entry per CDR3 protein. The sample includes 87,000 or so distinct CDR3 sequences, 11% to 15% of them seen just once. The material sequenced was whole blood. These receptor sequences come from an adult who was a healthcare worker with PCR-confirmed SARS-CoV-2 infection or an uninfected control (not recorded which). Each CDR3 is given with its conserved first and last residue. A D gene is named only where the DNA matches it firmly. Size values are once, few and many counts, or a class for expanded clones, and some rows have none.

D: TRBD2; length: 17; V: TRBV18; J: TRBJ2-1; size: few; CDR3: CASSPQRGLAGGTDPFF; DNA: TGTGCCAGCTCACCGCAAAGGGGACTAGCGGGGGGAACGGATCCGTTCTTC
D: NA; length: 14; V: TRBV19; J: TRBJ1-5; size: NA; CDR3: CASSIGRGNQPQHF; DNA: TGTGCCAGTAGTATAGGGAGGGGAAATCAGCCCCAGCATTTT
D: TRBD2; length: 14; V: TRBV7-2; J: TRBJ2-2; size: few; CDR3: CASSPGLATWELFF; DNA: TGTGCCAGCAGCCCGGGACTAGCTACGTGGGAGCTGTTTTTT
D: NA; length: 12; V: TRBV14; J: TRBJ2-7; size: many; CDR3: CASSQAPYEQYF; DNA: TGTGCCAGCAGCCAGGCCCCCTACGAGCAGTACTTC
D: NA; length: 13; V: TRBV5-1; J: TRBJ2-5; size: NA; CDR3: CASSLAGFGTQYF; DNA: TGCGCCAGCAGCTTGGCAGGGTTCGGGACCCAGTACTTC
D: NA; length: 11; V: TRBV20-1; J: TRBJ2-7; size: many; CDR3: CSARVGYEQYF; DNA: TGCAGTGCTAGAGTGGGATACGAGCAGTACTTC
D: NA; length: 13; V: TRBV6-2/TRBV6-3; J: TRBJ1-5; size: many; CDR3: CASRSWGPQPQHF; DNA: TGTGCCAGCAGATCATGGGGGCCCCAGCCCCAGCATTTT
D: NA; length: 13; V: TRBV6-1; J: TRBJ2-1; size: NA; CDR3: CASSQEARNEQFF; DNA: TGTGCCAGCAGCCAAGAAGCCCGGAATGAGCAGTTCTTC
D: NA; length: 17; V: TRBV12-3/TRBV12-4; J: TRBJ2-2; size: few; CDR3: CASSPWGGNPGTGELFF; DNA: TGTGCCAGCAGTCCTTGGGGCGGAAACCCCGGCACCGGGGAGCTGTTTTTT
D: TRBD2; length: 15; V: TRBV5-5; J: TRBJ2-3; size: NA; CDR3: CASCRPGLPTDTQYF; DNA: TGTGCCAGCTGCAGGCCGGGACTACCCACAGATACGCAGTATTTT
D: NA; length: 16; V: TRBV11-2; J: TRBJ2-3; size: many; CDR3: CASSQFRGASTDTQYF; DNA: TGTGCCAGCAGCCAGTTCAGGGGGGCCTCCACAGATACGCAGTATTTT
D: NA; length: 14; V: TRBV29-1; J: TRBJ2-1; size: NA; CDR3: CSVPRHPRTYEQFF; DNA: TGCAGCGTCCCCAGACACCCACGAACATATGAGCAGTTCTTC
D: NA; length: 15; V: TRBV4-1; J: TRBJ1-2; size: few; CDR3: CASSQGAGMDYGYTF; DNA: TGCGCCAGCAGCCAAGGGGCAGGGATGGATTATGGCTACACCTTC
D: NA; length: 12; V: TRBV5-1; J: TRBJ2-3; size: few; CDR3: CASGGRTDTQYF; DNA: TGCGCCAGCGGGGGACGTACAGATACGCAGTATTTT
D: NA; length: 15; V: TRBV6-2/TRBV6-3; J: TRBJ2-2; size: many; CDR3: CASSYPGSNTGELFF; DNA: TGTGCCAGCAGTTACCCGGGATCGAACACCGGGGAGCTGTTTTTT
D: NA; length: 15; V: TRBV28; J: TRBJ1-2; size: many; CDR3: CASSFPLGHRDGYTF; DNA: TGTGCCAGCAGTTTCCCTCTGGGGCACCGTGATGGCTACACCTTC
D: NA; length: 15; V: TRBV28; J: TRBJ2-1; size: NA; CDR3: CASIIGTASYNEQFF; DNA: TGTGCCAGCATCATAGGGACGGCCTCCTACAATGAGCAGTTCTTC
D: NA; length: 14; V: TRBV11-2; J: TRBJ2-4; size: NA; CDR3: CASSLNPRGDIQYF; DNA: TGTGCCAGCAGCTTAAACCCCCGAGGGGACATTCAGTACTTC
D: NA; length: 13; V: TRBV20-1; J: TRBJ2-2; size: many; CDR3: CSARGRNTGELFF; DNA: TGCAGTGCTAGGGGGCGGAACACCGGGGAGCTGTTTTTT
D: NA; length: 15; V: TRBV20-1; J: TRBJ1-4; size: few; CDR3: CSARDRQAGYEKLFF; DNA: TGCAGTGCTAGAGATCGGCAGGCAGGGTACGAAAAACTGTTTTTT
D: NA; length: 12; V: TRBV19; J: TRBJ2-1; size: many; CDR3: CASSTSPREQFF; DNA: TGTGCCAGTAGTACCAGCCCTCGCGAGCAGTTCTTC
D: TRBD1; length: 14; V: TRBV27; J: TRBJ1-1; size: NA; CDR3: CASSYVSDRGEAFF; DNA: TGTGCCAGCAGTTACGTAAGTGACAGGGGTGAAGCTTTCTTT
D: TRBD1; length: 17; V: TRBV7-9; J: TRBJ2-2; size: NA; CDR3: CASSSGTGAPRTGELFF; DNA: TGTGCCAGCAGCTCCGGGACAGGGGCTCCACGGACCGGGGAGCTGTTTTTT
D: TRBD1; length: 13; V: TRBV29-1; J: TRBJ2-7; size: NA; CDR3: CSVIQGISYEQYF; DNA: TGCAGCGTTATACAGGGGATCTCCTACGAGCAGTACTTC
D: TRBD1; length: 19; V: TRBV5-1; J: TRBJ2-1; size: NA; CDR3: CASSSIQNTGGTGARKQFF; DNA: TGCGCCAGCAGCTCAATACAGAACACAGGGGGCACCGGGGCCCGGAAGCAGTTCTTC
D: TRBD1; length: 16; V: TRBV29-1; J: TRBJ2-5; size: NA; CDR3: CSVEGIIQGMGETQYF; DNA: TGCAGCGTTGAAGGGATAATACAGGGGATGGGAGAGACCCAGTACTTC
D: NA; length: 15; V: TRBV5-1; J: TRBJ2-1; size: few; CDR3: CASSLDGLVSNEQFF; DNA: TGCGCCAGCAGCTTGGATGGGCTAGTAAGCAATGAGCAGTTCTTC